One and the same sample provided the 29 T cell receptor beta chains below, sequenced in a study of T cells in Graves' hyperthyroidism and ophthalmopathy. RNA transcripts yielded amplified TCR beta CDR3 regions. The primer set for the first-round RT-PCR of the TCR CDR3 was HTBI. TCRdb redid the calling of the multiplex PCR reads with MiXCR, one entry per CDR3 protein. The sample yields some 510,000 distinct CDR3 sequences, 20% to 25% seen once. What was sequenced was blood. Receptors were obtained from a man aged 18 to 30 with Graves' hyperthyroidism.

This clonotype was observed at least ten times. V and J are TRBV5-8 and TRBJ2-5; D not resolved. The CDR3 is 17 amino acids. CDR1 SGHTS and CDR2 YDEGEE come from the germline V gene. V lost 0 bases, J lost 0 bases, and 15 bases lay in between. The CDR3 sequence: CASSLAGTELYQETQYF. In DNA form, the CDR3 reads TGTGCCAGCAGCTTGGCTGGAACAGAATTGTACCAAGAGACCCAGTACTTC.

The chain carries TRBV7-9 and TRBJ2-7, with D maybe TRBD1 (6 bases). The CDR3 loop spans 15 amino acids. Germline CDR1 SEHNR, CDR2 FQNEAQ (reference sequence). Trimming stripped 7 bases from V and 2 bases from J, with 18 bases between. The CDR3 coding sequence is TGTGCCAGCACCTCCCGACAGGCTGAGCCCTACGAGCAGTACTTC. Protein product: CASTSRQAEPYEQYF.

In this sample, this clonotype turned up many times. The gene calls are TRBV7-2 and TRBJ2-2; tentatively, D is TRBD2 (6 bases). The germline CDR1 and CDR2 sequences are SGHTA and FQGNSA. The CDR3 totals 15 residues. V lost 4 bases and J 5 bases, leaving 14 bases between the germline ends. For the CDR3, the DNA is TGTGCCAGCAGCTCTGAGACTAGAGGGACCGGGGAGCTGTTTTTT. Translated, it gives CASSSETRGTGELFF.

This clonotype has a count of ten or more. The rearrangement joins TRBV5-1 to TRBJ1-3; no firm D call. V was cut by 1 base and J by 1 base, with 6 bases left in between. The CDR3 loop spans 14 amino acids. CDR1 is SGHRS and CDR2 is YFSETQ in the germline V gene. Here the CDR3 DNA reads TGCGCCAGCAGCTTGTTGGGATCTGGAAACACCATATATTTT. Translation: CASSLLGSGNTIYF.

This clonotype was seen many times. The CDR3 loop is CASSSQGPYGYTF. As DNA, the CDR3 is TGTGCCAGCAGCTCCCAAGGGCCCTATGGCTACACCTTC. The gene calls are TRBV13 and TRBJ1-2; D gene unclear. The CDR3 runs 13 residues. V was pared by 4 bases and J by 4 bases, with 10 bases between. In germline, CDR1 is PRHDT, CDR2 FYEKMQ (reference sequence).

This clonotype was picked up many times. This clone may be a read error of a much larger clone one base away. CDR3 protein: CASSYFYEQYF. CDR3 nucleotide sequence: TGTGCCAGCAGTTACTTCTACGAGCAGTACTTC. The chain joins TRBV28 to TRBJ2-7; no firm D call. Trimming stripped 4 bases from V and 3 bases from J, with 4 bases between. Germline lookup yields CDR1 MDHEN and CDR2 SYDVKM. The CDR3 length is 11 residues.

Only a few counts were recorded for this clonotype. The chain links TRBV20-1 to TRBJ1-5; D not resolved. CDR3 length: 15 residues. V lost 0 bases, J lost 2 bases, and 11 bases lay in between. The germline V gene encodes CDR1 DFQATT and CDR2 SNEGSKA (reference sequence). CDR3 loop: CSARELGLGNQPQHF. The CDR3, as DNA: TGCAGTGCTAGAGAGTTAGGGCTTGGCAATCAGCCCCAGCATTTT.

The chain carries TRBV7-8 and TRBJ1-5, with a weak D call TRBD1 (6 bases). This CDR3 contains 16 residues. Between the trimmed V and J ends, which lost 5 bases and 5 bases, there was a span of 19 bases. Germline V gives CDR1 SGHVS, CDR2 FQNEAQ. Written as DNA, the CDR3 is TGTGCCAGCAGCAGACACAGGGACGGGATCCATCAGCCCCAGCATTTT. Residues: CASSRHRDGIHQPQHF.

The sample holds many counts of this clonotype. CDR3 coding DNA: TGTGCCAGCAGCTCCTCGGGACTTCCCCGAGGCACCGGGGAGCTGTTTTTT. It codes for CASSSSGLPRGTGELFF. The chain employs TRBV11-1 and TRBJ2-2, with D maybe TRBD2 (6 bases). The V gene lost 4 bases and the J gene lost 4 bases, with 19 bases spanning the gap. CDR1 is SGHAT, CDR2 FQDESV, per germline (reference sequence). The CDR3 has 17 amino acids. Full variable domain (outside the CDR3, taken from reference TRBV11-1 and TRBJ2-2): EAEVAQSPRYKITEKSQAVAFWCDPISGHATLYWYRQILGQGPELLVQFQDESVVDDSQLPKDRFSAERLKGVDSTLKIQPAELGDSAMYLCASSSSGLPRGTGELFFGEGSRLTVL.

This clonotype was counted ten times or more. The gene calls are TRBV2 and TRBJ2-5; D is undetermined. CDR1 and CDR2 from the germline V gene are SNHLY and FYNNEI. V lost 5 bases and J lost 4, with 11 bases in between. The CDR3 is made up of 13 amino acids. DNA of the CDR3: TGTGCCAGCAGTTCCAGTCGGGCAGAGACCCAGTACTTC. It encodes CASSSSRAETQYF.

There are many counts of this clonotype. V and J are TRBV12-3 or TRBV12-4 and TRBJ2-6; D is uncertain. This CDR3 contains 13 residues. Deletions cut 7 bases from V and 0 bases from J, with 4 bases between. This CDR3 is CASKVSGANVLTF. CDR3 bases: TGTGCCAGCAAGGTCTCTGGGGCCAACGTCCTGACTTTC.

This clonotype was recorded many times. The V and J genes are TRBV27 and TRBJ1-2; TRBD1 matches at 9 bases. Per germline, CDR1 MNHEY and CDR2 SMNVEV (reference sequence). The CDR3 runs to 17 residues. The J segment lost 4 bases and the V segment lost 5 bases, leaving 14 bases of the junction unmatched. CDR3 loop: CASSHQPGQGPTYGYTF. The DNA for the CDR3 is TGTGCCAGCAGTCACCAACCGGGACAGGGCCCCACCTATGGCTACACCTTC.

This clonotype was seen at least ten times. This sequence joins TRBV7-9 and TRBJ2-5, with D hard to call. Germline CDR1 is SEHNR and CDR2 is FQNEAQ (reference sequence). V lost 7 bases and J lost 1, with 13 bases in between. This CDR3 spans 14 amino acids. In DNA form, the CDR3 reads TGTGCCAGCACCCACTTAAGTTTCCAAGAGACCCAGTACTTC. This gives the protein CASTHLSFQETQYF. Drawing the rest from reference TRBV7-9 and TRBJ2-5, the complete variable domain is DTGVSQNPRHKITKRGQNVTFRCDPISEHNRLYWYRQTLGQGPEFLTYFQNEAQLEKSRLLSDRFSAERPKGSFSTLEIQRTEQGDSAMYLCASTHLSFQETQYFGPGTRLLVL.

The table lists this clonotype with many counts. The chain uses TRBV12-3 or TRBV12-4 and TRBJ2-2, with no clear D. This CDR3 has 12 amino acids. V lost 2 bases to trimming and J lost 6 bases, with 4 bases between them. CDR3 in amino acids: CASSLLAGELFF. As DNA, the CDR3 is TGTGCCAGCAGTTTACTTGCCGGGGAGCTGTTTTTT.

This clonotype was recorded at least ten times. CDR3 nucleotides: TGTGCCAGCAGTGAAACCAGGGCCAGGGAGACCCAGTACTTC. Protein: CASSETRARETQYF. The genes are TRBV2 and TRBJ2-5; possible D gene TRBD1, 5 bases. V shed 2 bases and J shed 5 bases, with 12 bases lying between them. The germline V gene has CDR1 SNHLY and CDR2 FYNNEI. The CDR3 is 14 amino acids.

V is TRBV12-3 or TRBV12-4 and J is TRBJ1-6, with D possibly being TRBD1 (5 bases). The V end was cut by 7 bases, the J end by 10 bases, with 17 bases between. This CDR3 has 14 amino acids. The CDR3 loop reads CASTLGAGGSPLHF. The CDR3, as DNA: TGTGCCAGCACCCTTGGGGCGGGGGGGTCACCCCTCCACTTT.

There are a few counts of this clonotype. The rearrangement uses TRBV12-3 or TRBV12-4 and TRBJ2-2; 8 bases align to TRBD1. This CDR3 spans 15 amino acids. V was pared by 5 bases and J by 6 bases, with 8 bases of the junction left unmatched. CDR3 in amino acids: CASSTRGLLAGELFF. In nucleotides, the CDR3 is TGTGCCAGCAGTACCAGGGGGCTTTTGGCCGGGGAGCTGTTTTTT.

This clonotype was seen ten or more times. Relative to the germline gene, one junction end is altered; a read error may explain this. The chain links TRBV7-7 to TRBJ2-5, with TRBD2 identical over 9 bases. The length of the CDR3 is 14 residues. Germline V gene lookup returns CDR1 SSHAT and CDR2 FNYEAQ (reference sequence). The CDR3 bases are TGTGCTAGCAGCTTGGGACTAGCCGAAGAGACCCAGTACTTC. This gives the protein CASSLGLAEETQYF.

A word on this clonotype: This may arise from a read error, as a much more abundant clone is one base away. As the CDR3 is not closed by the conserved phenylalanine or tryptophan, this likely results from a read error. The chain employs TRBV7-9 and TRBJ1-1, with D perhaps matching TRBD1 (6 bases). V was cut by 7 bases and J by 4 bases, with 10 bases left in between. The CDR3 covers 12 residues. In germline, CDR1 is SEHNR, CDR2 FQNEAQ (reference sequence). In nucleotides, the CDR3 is TGTGCCAGCAAGGGGGGGGTCACTGAAGCTTTCTAT. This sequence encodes CASKGGVTEAFY.

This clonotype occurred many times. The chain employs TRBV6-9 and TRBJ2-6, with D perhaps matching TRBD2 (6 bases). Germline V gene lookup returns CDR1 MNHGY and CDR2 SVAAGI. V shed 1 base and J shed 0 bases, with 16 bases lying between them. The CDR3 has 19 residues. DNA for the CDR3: TGTGCCAGCAGTTATTATGGGGACTCGATGAGCTCTGGGGCCAACGTCCTGACTTTC. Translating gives CASSYYGDSMSSGANVLTF.

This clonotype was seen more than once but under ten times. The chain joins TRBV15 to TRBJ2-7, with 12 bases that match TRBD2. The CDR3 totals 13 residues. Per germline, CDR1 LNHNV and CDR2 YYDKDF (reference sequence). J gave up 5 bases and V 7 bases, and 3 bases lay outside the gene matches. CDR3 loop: CATKTSGSNEQYF. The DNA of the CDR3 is TGTGCCACCAAGACTAGCGGGAGTAACGAGCAGTACTTC.

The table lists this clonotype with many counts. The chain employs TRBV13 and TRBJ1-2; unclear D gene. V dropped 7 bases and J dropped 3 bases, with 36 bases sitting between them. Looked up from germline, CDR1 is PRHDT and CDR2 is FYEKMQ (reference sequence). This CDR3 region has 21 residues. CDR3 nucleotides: TGTGCCAGCACCTTTGTACCTCTCCCGACTCGATTTGTTGGCCAGGACTATGGCTACACCTTC. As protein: CASTFVPLPTRFVGQDYGYTF.

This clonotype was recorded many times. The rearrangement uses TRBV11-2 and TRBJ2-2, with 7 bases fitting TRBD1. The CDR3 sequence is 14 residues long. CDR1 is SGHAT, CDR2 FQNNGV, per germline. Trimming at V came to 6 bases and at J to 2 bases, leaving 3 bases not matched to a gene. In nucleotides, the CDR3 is TGTGCCAGCAGGAGACAGGGTAACACCGGGGAGCTGTTTTTT. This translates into CASRRQGNTGELFF. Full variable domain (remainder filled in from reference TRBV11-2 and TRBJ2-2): EAGVAQSPRYKIIEKRQSVAFWCNPISGHATLYWYQQILGQGPKLLIQFQNNGVVDDSQLPKDRFSAERLKGVDSTLKIQPAKLEDSAVYLCASRRQGNTGELFFGEGSRLTVL.

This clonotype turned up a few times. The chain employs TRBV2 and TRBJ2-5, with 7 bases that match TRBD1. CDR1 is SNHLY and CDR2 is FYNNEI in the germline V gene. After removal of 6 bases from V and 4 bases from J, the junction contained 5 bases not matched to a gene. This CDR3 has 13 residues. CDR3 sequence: CASSRDRPETQYF. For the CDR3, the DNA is TGTGCCAGCAGCCGGGACAGACCAGAGACCCAGTACTTC.

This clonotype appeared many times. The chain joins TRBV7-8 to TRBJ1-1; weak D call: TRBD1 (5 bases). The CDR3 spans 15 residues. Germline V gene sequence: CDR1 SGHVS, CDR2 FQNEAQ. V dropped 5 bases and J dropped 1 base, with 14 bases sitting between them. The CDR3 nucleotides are TGTGCCAGCAGCCCGGGACTTATTCCGAACACTGAAGCTTTCTTT. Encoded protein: CASSPGLIPNTEAFF.

CDR3 sequence reads: CASSNGLAGAEQYF. The CDR3 region has the DNA TGTGCCAGCAGCAACGGACTAGCGGGAGCCGAGCAGTACTTC. The chain uses TRBV28 and TRBJ2-7; 13 bases line up with TRBD2. The J segment lost 6 bases and the V segment lost 6 bases, leaving 5 bases of the junction unmatched. This CDR3 spans 14 amino acids. Germline CDR1 MDHEN, CDR2 SYDVKM.

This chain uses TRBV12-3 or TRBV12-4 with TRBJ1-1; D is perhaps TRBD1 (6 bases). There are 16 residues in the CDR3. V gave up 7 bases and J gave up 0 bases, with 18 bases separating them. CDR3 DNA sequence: TGTGCCAGCATTGTGTTGTTCGGGGGCGTGAACACTGAAGCTTTCTTT. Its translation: CASIVLFGGVNTEAFF.

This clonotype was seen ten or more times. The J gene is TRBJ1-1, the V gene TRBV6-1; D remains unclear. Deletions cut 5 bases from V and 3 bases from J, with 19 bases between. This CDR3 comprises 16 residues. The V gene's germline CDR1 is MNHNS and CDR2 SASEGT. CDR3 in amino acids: CASSLSYLPDDTEAFF. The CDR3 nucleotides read TGTGCCAGCAGTCTGTCCTACCTTCCGGATGACACTGAAGCTTTCTTT.

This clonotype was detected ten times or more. The CDR3 here is CSASRTNTGELFF. CDR3 nucleotides: TGCAGTGCTAGTAGGACGAACACCGGGGAGCTGTTTTTT. V is TRBV20-1 and J is TRBJ2-2, with D uncertain. The germline gives CDR1 DFQATT, CDR2 SNEGSKA (reference sequence). V was trimmed by 3 bases and J by 0 bases, leaving 5 bases between them. The CDR3 sequence is 13 residues long.